This T cell receptor (beta chain) was obtained from a study of blood T cells in healthy people across ages. Points from the study as a whole: There was a strong correlation between TCR beta diversity and naive T cell percentage.

This CDR3 region has 12 residues. Germline V CDR1 and CDR2: SGDLS, YYNGEE. Primed by a sample-barcoded 5' primer and a J-beta primer mix, a second PCR proceeded for about 7 to 11 cycles. TCRdb reanalysed the 5' RACE reads using MiXCR and keeps one entry per CDR3 protein. The profile shows about 620,000 distinct CDR3 sequences, over 40% of them singletons. This clonotype was seen a few times. Antigen: not known. A far larger clone is off by one base, so a read error is likely. This sequence joins TRBV9 and TRBJ2-3; D possibly corresponds to TRBD2 (5 bases). This sequence was found in a woman older than 75 in good health. The specimen was blood. The CDR3 nucleotides read TGTGCCATCAGCGGTAGCACAGATACGCAGTATTTT. Its protein product is CAISGSTDTQYF.